A selection of T cell receptor beta chains follows, all from one sample in a study of T-cell reconstitution after alpha-beta-depleted transplantation in children. From the PCR reads, TCRdb called clonotypes with MiXCR, one entry per CDR3 protein. The table shows 350,000 to 450,000 distinct CDR3 sequences, with more than 10% occurring only once. The source material was PBMCs, sampled from the stem cell graft. Receptors were obtained from a human donor who donated a stem cell graft to a child with Fanconi anemia. Each CDR3 is given with its conserved first and last residue. Fields, in order: J gene, V gene, D gene, clone size, CDR3 DNA, CDR3 protein. D genes are given only for firm matches. Clone size is stated in some rows and not others, as once, few, many or a class when expanded.

TRBJ1-2 | TRBV5-5 | . | . | TGTGCCAGCAGCTTGGGGGGGGACAATCGAGGCGGCTACACCTTC | CASSLGGDNRGGYTF
TRBJ2-6 | TRBV20-1 | . | few | TGCAGTGCTAGGTCTGGCTCTGGGGCCAACGTCCTGACTTTC | CSARSGSGANVLTF
TRBJ1-2 | TRBV12-3/TRBV12-4 | . | few | TGTGCCAGCAGTTTAGAGGCGGACTTCTATGGCTACACCTTC | CASSLEADFYGYTF
TRBJ2-3 | TRBV29-1 | . | many | TGCAGCGTTGCCGGAAGGAGAGAAGATACGCAGTATTTT | CSVAGRREDTQYF
TRBJ2-1 | TRBV6-6 | TRBD1 | many | TGTGCCAGCAGTCACGGACAGGGGGTTGAGCAGTTCTTC | CASSHGQGVEQFF
TRBJ1-6 | TRBV13 | . | . | TGTGCCAGCAGCTCCCGGAGGGGCAGCTCCTATAATTCACCCCTCCACTTT | CASSSRRGSSYNSPLHF
TRBJ1-2 | TRBV10-3 | . | many | TGTGCCATCAGTGACGTCAGGGAACTGTATGGCTACACCTTC | CAISDVRELYGYTF
TRBJ1-1 | TRBV28 | . | few | TGTGCCAGCACCCTCATTAGGGGGTATGACACTGAAGCTTTCTTT | CASTLIRGYDTEAFF
TRBJ2-7 | TRBV5-1 | TRBD1 | . | TGCGCCAGCAGGGCCGGGACAGCTCCCTACGAGCAGTACTTC | CASRAGTAPYEQYF
TRBJ1-2 | TRBV5-1 | TRBD1 | . | TGCGCCAGCAGCTTTGAGGGACAGCCGCCCTATGGCTACACCTTC | CASSFEGQPPYGYTF
TRBJ1-2 | TRBV5-1 | TRBD1 | many | TGCGCCAGCAGCTATACAGGGGGCGCATTTGGCTACACCTTC | CASSYTGGAFGYTF
TRBJ1-1 | TRBV6-1 | . | few | TGTGCCAGCAGGGCATTTAGTGGGACTGAAGCTTTCTTT | CASRAFSGTEAFF
TRBJ1-5 | TRBV27 | . | few | TGTGCCAGCAGTGCGACACTAAGCAATCAGCCCCAGCATTTT | CASSATLSNQPQHF
TRBJ1-1 | TRBV18 | . | few | TGTGCCAGCTCACCTAATCCCCCTGAAGCTTTCTTT | CASSPNPPEAFF
TRBJ2-1 | TRBV7-3 | . | many | TGTGCCAGCAGCCGTGGACGCGACAATGAGCAGTTCTTC | CASSRGRDNEQFF
TRBJ1-5 | TRBV6-6 | . | few | TGTGCCGCCCGGGGGAGCAATCAGCCCCAGCATTTT | CAARGSNQPQHF
TRBJ2-1 | TRBV5-1 | . | many | TGCGCCAGCAGCTTGTTTCCAGGGGCAAACAATGAGCAGTTCTTC | CASSLFPGANNEQFF
TRBJ2-1 | TRBV6-2/TRBV6-3 | TRBD1 | . | TGTGCCAGCAGAACGGACAGGGGCATCTCCTACAATGAGCAGTTCTTC | CASRTDRGISYNEQFF
TRBJ2-3 | TRBV5-1 | . | . | TGCGCCAGCAGCTTGGAGACGGGCGCGGCACATACGCAGTATTTT | CASSLETGAAHTQYF
TRBJ1-4 | TRBV7-2 | . | few | TGTGCCAGCAGCTTCTATCGTGAAAAACTGTTTTTT | CASSFYREKLFF
TRBJ2-3 | TRBV2 | TRBD2 | few | TGTGCCAGCAGTCCAGCGGGGGCGTTCACAGATACGCAGTATTTT | CASSPAGAFTDTQYF
TRBJ2-3 | TRBV10-3 | . | many | TGTGCCATCAGTGACTCCGTGGCGGATACGCAGTATTTT | CAISDSVADTQYF
TRBJ2-2 | TRBV9 | TRBD1 | . | TGTGCCAGCAGCGCTCCACAGGGGTGGGAGCTGTTTTTT | CASSAPQGWELFF
TRBJ1-2 | TRBV5-1 | TRBD1 | . | TGCGCCAGCAGCCCGTTACAGGGGGCGGTAGGTGGCTACACCTTC | CASSPLQGAVGGYTF
TRBJ2-3 | TRBV5-1 | . | . | TGCGCCAGCAGCTTGATGGATTCCACAGATACGCAGTATTTT | CASSLMDSTDTQYF
TRBJ1-2 | TRBV20-1 | . | . | TGCAGTGCTAGTGACTCGTCAGGCTACACCTTC | CSASDSSGYTF